This T cell receptor beta chain was observed in a study of blood T cell repertoires in COVID-19. Whole-study context: PBMCs, B-cell-depleted T cells, or T cells provided the cDNA or gDNA that made up the material.

Looked up from germline, CDR1 is LNHDA and CDR2 is SQIVND (reference sequence). The CDR3 runs 16 residues. Trimming at V came to 1 base and at J to 8 bases, leaving 13 bases not matched to a gene. Each recovered donor of Cohort 3 presented with two negative PCRs, clearance, or symptom resolution. TCRdb's table, derived via immunoSEQ multiplex PCR, lists solely in-frame clones and lacks some. The sample contains roughly 310,000 clones, more than 90% of which appear only once. The specimen sequenced was PBMCs or T cells enriched from blood (not recorded which). The chain links TRBV19 to TRBJ1-2; 7 bases line up with TRBD1. This sequence originates from a man in his 60s who had recovered from COVID-19. In DNA form, the CDR3 reads TGTGCCAGTAGTATAGGTGTCAGTAACAGGGGTCAAGGCTACACCTTC. Its protein is CASSIGVSNRGQGYTF.